The 18 T cell receptor beta chains in this list originate from one sample, sequenced in a study of identical twins. One entry per CDR3 protein, called by TCRdb with MiXCR from the 5' RACE reads. The sample lists some 790,000 distinct CDR3 sequences, 15% to 20% occurring once. This same sample was also part of a study on T cells expressing NK-cell markers.

The sample consisted of PBMCs. The receptors derive from a young woman in good health.

This clonotype has just a few counts. This sequence joins TRBV4-2 and TRBJ1-2, with D tentatively TRBD1 (5 bases). This CDR3 region has 16 residues. Germline V gene sequence: CDR1 LGHNA, CDR2 YNFKEQ. The ends were cut back, 0 bases at V and 0 bases at J, with 11 bases in the middle. CDR3 nucleotide sequence: TGTGCCAGCAGCCAAGATGGGGGGAGGACTAACTATGGCTACACCTTC. Protein sequence: CASSQDGGRTNYGYTF.

V gene TRBV20-1 combines with J gene TRBJ2-7, with 7 bases identical to TRBD2. In germline, CDR1 is DFQATT, CDR2 SNEGSKA (reference sequence). The CDR3 is 12 residues long. Unmatched junction bases numbered 5, after V lost 5 bases and J lost 4 bases. In DNA, the CDR3 is TGCAGTGCTGCACCGGGACTATACGAGCAGTACTTC. It yields the protein CSAAPGLYEQYF.

The table lists this clonotype with many counts. V is TRBV5-1 and J is TRBJ2-7; the D is unclear. Germline V gives CDR1 SGHRS, CDR2 YFSETQ. V shed 4 bases and J shed 0 bases, with 11 bases lying between them. There are 14 residues in the CDR3. CDR3 bases: TGCGCCAGCAGCGCCGACGGAATCTCCTACGAGCAGTACTTC. This translates into CASSADGISYEQYF.

The chain is built from TRBV6-5 and TRBJ2-7; 8 positions agree with TRBD1. Germline CDR1 is MNHEY and CDR2 is SVGAGI. V lost 2 bases and J lost 4; bases outside the gene matches: 4. CDR3 length: 14 amino acids. The CDR3 here is CASSYGTGVYEQYF. The CDR3 bases are TGTGCCAGCAGTTACGGGACAGGCGTTTACGAGCAGTACTTC.

There are a few counts of this clonotype. V is TRBV10-3 and J is TRBJ2-3; D perhaps matches TRBD1 (6 bases). The CDR3 spans 12 residues. Germline CDR1 and CDR2: ENHRY and SYGVKD. The V gene lost 10 bases and the J gene lost 1 base, with 9 bases spanning the gap. The CDR3 loop reads CATEGGTDTQYF. DNA of the CDR3: TGTGCCACCGAGGGGGGCACAGATACGCAGTATTTT.

The rearrangement links TRBV29-1 to TRBJ1-1; D is ambiguous. Germline CDR1 SQVTM, CDR2 ANQGSEA. Trimming removed 3 bases at V and 4 bases at J, with 3 bases between. This CDR3 comprises 10 residues. CDR3 coding DNA: TGCAGCGTTGACGTCACTGAAGCTTTCTTT. Its protein is CSVDVTEAFF. The full variable domain, its missing parts supplied by reference TRBV29-1 and TRBJ1-1, is SAVISQKPSRDICQRGTSLTIQCQVDSQVTMMFWYRQQPGQSLTLIATANQGSEATYESGFVIDKFPISRPNLTFSTLTVSNMSPEDSSIYLCSVDVTEAFFGQGTRLTVV.

This chain connects TRBV12-3 or TRBV12-4 to TRBJ1-1; D is perhaps TRBD1 (6 bases). Trimming pared 5 bases from V and 5 bases from J, leaving 15 bases between. There are 14 residues in the CDR3. CDR3 loop: CASSPRTERTEAFF. CDR3 in DNA: TGTGCCAGCAGTCCCCGGACAGAAAGGACTGAAGCTTTCTTT.

The chain employs TRBV27 and TRBJ2-7; no firm D call. Per germline, CDR1 MNHEY and CDR2 SMNVEV (reference sequence). V dropped 7 bases and J dropped 0 bases, with 13 bases sitting between them. CDR3 length equals 14 residues. Written as DNA, the CDR3 is TGTGCCAGCAAACCCATGACGAGCTCCTACGAGCAGTACTTC. Amino acid sequence: CASKPMTSSYEQYF.

At least ten counts were recorded for this clonotype. This chain joins TRBV5-1 and TRBJ2-1, with no clear D. The germline V gene has CDR1 SGHRS and CDR2 YFSETQ. CDR3 size: 13 residues. V was clipped by 3 bases and J by 7 bases, with 11 bases between them. The CDR3 is CASSSQAENEQFF. The CDR3 nucleotides read TGCGCCAGCAGCTCGCAGGCGGAGAATGAGCAGTTCTTC.

This clonotype has just a few counts. J is TRBJ1-4 and V is TRBV15; D not resolved. The CDR3 has 14 residues. Germline values: CDR1 LNHNV, CDR2 YYDKDF (reference sequence). Trimming cost V 6 bases and J 4 bases, with 12 bases left between them. The CDR3 here is CATREGGYNEKLFF. Written as DNA, the CDR3 is TGTGCCACCAGGGAAGGAGGATATAATGAAAAACTGTTTTTT.

The rearrangement uses TRBV18 and TRBJ2-1, with a tentative D call TRBD2 (6 bases). V was shortened by 2 bases and J by 8 bases, with 16 bases between the two germline ends. This CDR3 region has 15 residues. From germline, CDR1 is KGHSH and CDR2 LQKENI. The DNA of the CDR3 is TGTGCCAGCTCACCAATCGGGGGAGTGGCGGATGAGCAGTTCTTC. It encodes CASSPIGGVADEQFF. Full variable domain (remainder filled in from reference TRBV18 and TRBJ2-1): NAGVMQNPRHLVRRRGQEARLRCSPMKGHSHVYWYRQLPEEGLKFMVYLQKENIIDESGMPKERFSAEFPKEGPSILRIQQVVRGDSAAYFCASSPIGGVADEQFFGPGTRLTVL.

J is TRBJ2-7 and V is TRBV6-5; tentative D call: TRBD1 (6 bases). With 0 bases removed from V and 6 bases from J, the gap between germline ends came to 15 bases. Germline V gene lookup returns CDR1 MNHEY and CDR2 SVGAGI. There are 15 residues in the CDR3. Here the CDR3 reads CASSYSTGAPSEQYF. The CDR3 bases are TGTGCCAGCAGTTACTCGACAGGAGCCCCCTCCGAGCAGTACTTC.

This clonotype has at least ten counts. V and J are TRBV6-5 and TRBJ2-7; D remains unclear. The CDR3 extends over 15 amino acids. Germline V gene data show CDR1 as MNHEY and CDR2 as SVGAGI. V lost 0 bases and J 4 bases, leaving 13 bases between the germline ends. CDR3 coding DNA: TGTGCCAGCAGTTACTCGCGATTCTCGCAGTACGAGCAGTACTTC. It codes for CASSYSRFSQYEQYF.

This chain links TRBV3-1 with TRBJ2-5; 8 nucleotides align to TRBD1. The junction had 9 bases not matched to a gene; V was cut back by 8 bases and J by 7 bases. Germline values: CDR1 LGHDT, CDR2 YNNKEL (reference sequence). CDR3 length equals 13 residues. CDR3 loop: CASGGQGEVTQYF. The DNA for the CDR3 is TGTGCCAGCGGAGGACAGGGTGAGGTGACCCAGTACTTC.

This clonotype was recorded a few times. The chain recombines TRBV5-1 with TRBJ1-1, with D perhaps TRBD1 (5 bases). Per the germline V gene, CDR1 is SGHRS and CDR2 is YFSETQ. Trimming stripped 2 bases from V and 2 bases from J, with 10 bases between. CDR3 length equals 14 residues. The DNA of the CDR3 is TGCGCCAGCAGCTTTTTGACAGTCAACACTGAAGCTTTCTTT. Translated: CASSFLTVNTEAFF.

The chain recombines TRBV6-1 with TRBJ1-4; tentative D call: TRBD1 (6 bases). The CDR3 extends over 16 amino acids. V was clipped by 6 bases and J by 2 bases, with 16 bases between them. The germline gives CDR1 MNHNS, CDR2 SASEGT. CDR3 region: CASSPIGGATNEKLFF. The CDR3 DNA is TGTGCCAGCAGCCCGATCGGGGGGGCCACTAATGAAAAACTGTTTTTT.

J is TRBJ2-2 and V is TRBV29-1; D may match TRBD1 or TRBD2 (5 bases each). This CDR3 has 14 amino acids. The V end lost 8 bases, the J end lost 0 bases, and 13 bases lay between the germline ends. Germline V CDR1 and CDR2: SQVTM, ANQGSEA. Here the CDR3 DNA reads TGCAGCTCCCGGACGGGACCGAACACCGGGGAGCTGTTTTTT. It translates to CSSRTGPNTGELFF.

This clonotype showed up many times. V gene TRBV7-2 combines with J gene TRBJ2-7; tentative D call: TRBD2 (6 bases). Germline V gene sequence: CDR1 SGHTA, CDR2 FQGNSA. Trimming removed 2 bases at V and 2 bases at J, with 19 bases between. This CDR3 is 17 amino acids long. CDR3 nucleotide sequence: TGTGCCAGCAGCTTAAGAGGAGGAGGGGCCCCGACCTACGAGCAGTACTTC. Translated: CASSLRGGGAPTYEQYF.